Sequencing of this T cell receptor beta chain was carried out in a study of T cell changes during pregnancy in multiple sclerosis. The method was immunoSEQ multiplex PCR; TCRdb's version includes in-frame clones alone and lacks a portion of them. The repertoire consists of approximately 30,000 clones, with about nine tenths occurring once and the leading ten covering 3% to 5%. The specimen was CD8+ T cells from peripheral blood mononuclear cells, collected in the second trimester of pregnancy. This receptor was identified in a female donor in good health, enrolled as a control in a pregnancy study.

The CDR3 here is CASSAGTGKTNEQFF. Written as DNA, the CDR3 is TGTGCCAGCAGCGCTGGGACAGGGAAGACCAATGAGCAGTTCTTC. V and J are TRBV9 and TRBJ2-1; 9 bases match TRBD1. The CDR3 length is 15 residues. J gave up 6 bases and V 3 bases, and 7 bases lay outside the gene matches. Germline CDR1 SGDLS, CDR2 YYNGEE. Full variable domain (missing parts from reference TRBV9 and TRBJ2-1): DSGVTQTPKHLITATGQRVTLRCSPRSGDLSVYWYQQSLDQGLQFLIQYYNGEERAKGNILERFSAQQFPDLHSELNLSSLELGDSALYFCASSAGTGKTNEQFFGPGTRLTVL.